This T cell receptor beta chain was documented in a study of CD8+ T cells in alopecia areata. This sample's treatment: oral pan-JAK inhibitor, 5-10 mg twice daily. Investigators isolated RNA and reverse transcribed it into cDNA to act as the sequencing template. TCRdb's table, derived via immunoSEQ multiplex PCR, lists solely in-frame clones and lacks some. The sample holds about 190,000 clones, 60% to 70% seen once. This clone has only a few counts. V was trimmed by 7 bases and J by 1 base, leaving 19 bases between them. CDR1 ENHRY and CDR2 SYGVKD come from the germline V gene. This CDR3 contains 16 residues.

Sequenced material: CD4+ T cells sorted from blood, taken at week 4, from a patient treated with tofacitinib. The V and J genes are TRBV10-3 and TRBJ1-2; D possibly corresponds to TRBD1 (6 bases). The receptor comes from a human donor with alopecia areata. CDR3 amino acids: CAINGAGQSLNYGYTF. The CDR3 DNA sequence: TGTGCCATCAATGGCGCCGGACAGAGCCTTAACTATGGCTACACCTTC.